Considering frequency, the clone carrying this TCR beta chain is large. Its antigen remains unidentified. The sample originates from a study of synovial regulatory T cells in juvenile arthritis. CDR1 is SGHDN, CDR2 FVKESK, per germline. CDR3 length: 14 residues. No DNA appears here. Here immunoSEQ multiplex PCR was the method, and the copy in TCRdb shows in-frame clones only, minus some. The sample includes 400 to 500 clones. Overall study results and limits: TCR diversity was lower in inflammation-associated blood Treg cells than in other blood Treg cells.

Material: Treg cells from blood. Sample subset: HLA-DR+ inflammation-associated blood Treg cells. The sequence came from a donor younger than 35 with juvenile idiopathic arthritis. V is TRBV14 and J is TRBJ1-3. The CDR3 here is CASSQFALGNTIYF. The whole variable domain, remainder taken from reference TRBV14 and TRBJ1-3, is EAGVTQFPSHSVIEKGQTVTLRCDPISGHDNLYWYRRVMGKEIKFLLHFVKESKQDESGMPNNRFLAERTGGTYSTLKVQPAELEDSGVYFCASSQFALGNTIYFGEGSWLTVV.